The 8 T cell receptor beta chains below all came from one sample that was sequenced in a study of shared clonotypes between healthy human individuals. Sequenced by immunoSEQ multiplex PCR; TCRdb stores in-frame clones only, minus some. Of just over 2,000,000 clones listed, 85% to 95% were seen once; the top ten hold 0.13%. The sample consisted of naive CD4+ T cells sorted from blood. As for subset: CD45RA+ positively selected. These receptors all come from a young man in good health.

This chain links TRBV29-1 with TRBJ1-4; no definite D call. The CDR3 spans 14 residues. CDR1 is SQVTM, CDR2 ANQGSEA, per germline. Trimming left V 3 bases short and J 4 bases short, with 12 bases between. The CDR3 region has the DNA TGCAGCGTTGATTATAGACAAGATAATGAAAAACTGTTTTTT. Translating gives CSVDYRQDNEKLFF.

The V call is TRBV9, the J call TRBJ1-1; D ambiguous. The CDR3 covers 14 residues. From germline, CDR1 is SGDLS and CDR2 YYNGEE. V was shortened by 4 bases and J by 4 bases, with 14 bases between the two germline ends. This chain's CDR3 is CASSPAGRGTEAFF. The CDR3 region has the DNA TGTGCCAGCAGCCCAGCGGGTCGGGGCACTGAAGCTTTCTTT.

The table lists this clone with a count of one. The CDR3 sequence is CSVGAGDGYTF. As DNA, the CDR3 is TGCAGCGTTGGCGCAGGGGATGGCTACACCTTC. This chain uses TRBV29-1 with TRBJ1-2, with D perhaps TRBD1 (6 bases). Germline assignment: CDR1 SQVTM and CDR2 ANQGSEA. The CDR3 runs to 11 residues. Trimming removed 4 bases at V and 6 bases at J, with 9 bases between.

CDR3 nucleotides: TGCGCCAGCAGCCAAGATCACCCTCCTAGCTCTGGAAACACCATATATTTT. It codes for CASSQDHPPSSGNTIYF. The V gene is TRBV4-3, the J gene TRBJ1-3; no reliable D call. This CDR3 has 17 residues. Deletions cut 0 bases from V and 0 bases from J, with 12 bases between. Looked up from germline, CDR1 is LGHNA and CDR2 is YSLEER.

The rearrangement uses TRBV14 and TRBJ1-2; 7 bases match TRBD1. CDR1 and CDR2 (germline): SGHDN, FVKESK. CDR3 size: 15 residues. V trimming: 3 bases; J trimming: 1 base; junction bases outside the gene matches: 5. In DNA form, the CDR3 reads TGTGCCAGCAGCCACCTCGGGACAGTTAACTATGGCTACACCTTC. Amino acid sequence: CASSHLGTVNYGYTF.

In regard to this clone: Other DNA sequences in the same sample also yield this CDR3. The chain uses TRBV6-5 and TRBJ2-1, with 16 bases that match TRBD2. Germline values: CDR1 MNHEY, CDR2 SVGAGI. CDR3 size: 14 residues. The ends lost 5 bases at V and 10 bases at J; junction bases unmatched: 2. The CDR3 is CASSPGLAGGEQFF. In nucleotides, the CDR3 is TGTGCCAGCAGTCCGGGACTAGCGGGGGGGGAGCAGTTCTTC.

The CDR3 nucleotides are TGCGCCAGCAGTTCCGGTGGGGGGGCAGCTTTCTTT. Encoded protein: CASSSGGGAAFF. This chain joins TRBV10-2 and TRBJ1-1, with a tentative D call TRBD1 (6 bases). Trimming removed 5 bases from V and 10 bases from J, with 14 bases in between. The CDR3 spans 12 residues. Germline CDR1 reads WSHSY; CDR2 reads SAAADI.

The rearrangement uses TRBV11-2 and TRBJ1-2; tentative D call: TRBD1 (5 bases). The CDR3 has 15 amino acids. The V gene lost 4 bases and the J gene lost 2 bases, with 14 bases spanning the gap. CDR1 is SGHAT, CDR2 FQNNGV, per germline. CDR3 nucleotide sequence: TGTGCCAGCAGCTCGGACACGACGATAAACTATGGCTACACCTTC. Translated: CASSSDTTINYGYTF.